What follows describes a single T cell receptor (beta chain). The sample belongs to a study of CD8 T cells in Susac syndrome. Germline CDR1 and CDR2: SEHNR and FQNEAQ (reference sequence). CDR3 length: 14 residues. V dropped 6 bases and J dropped 8 bases, with 17 bases sitting between them. With random hexamers, roughly 0.45 to 1 ug RNA was reverse transcribed. Amplification of TCR beta CDR3 across 54 Vbeta and 13 Jbeta was performed with immunoSEQ multiplex PCR. TCRdb called the immunoSEQ multiplex PCR reads again in MiXCR, with one record for every CDR3 protein. The table has 100,000 to 150,000 distinct CDR3 sequences, 90% to 95% seen once; the top ten hold approximately 0.22%. Patients with Susac syndrome showed fulfilment of recently defined diagnostic criteria for definite or probable disease.

The chain employs TRBV7-9 and TRBJ2-1; D call uncertain. The TCR sequence derives from a human donor with Susac syndrome. Sample: CD8+ T cells from PBMCs. CDR3 protein: CASSLDTDVDEQFF. The CDR3 nucleotides are TGTGCCAGCAGTCTCGACACGGACGTGGATGAGCAGTTCTTC.